This T cell receptor (beta chain) is from a study of OX40 agonist ivuxolimab in advanced cancers. Study details: Recorded diagnoses for dose-escalation patients were hepatocellular carcinoma, melanoma, renal cell or head and neck cancer. Earlier anti-PD-1, anti-PD-L1 or anti-CTLA-4 therapy was permitted; around 40% had received some.

This clone was seen more than once but under ten times. The antigen is unknown. Study-level results: CD4+ T cells averaged fewer expanded clones than CD8+ T cells. At 0.1 to 3.0 mg/kg, CD4+ and CD8+ blood T cells expanded clonally by week 6.

The CDR3 is 14 residues long. Trimming removed 7 bases from V and 8 bases from J, with 20 bases in between. Germline CDR1 LNHDA, CDR2 SQIVND (reference sequence). Clones were sequenced by immunoSEQ multiplex PCR, and TCRdb holds only the in-frame ones, with some missing. Of 50,000 to 65,000 clones listed, around 89% are singletons. The receptor's source is an adult with an advanced solid tumor such as melanoma, head and neck, liver or kidney cancer. Sequencing used CD4+ or CD8+ T cells sorted from blood, obtained in a trial of the OX40 agonist ivuxolimab. V is TRBV19 and J is TRBJ1-2, with D possibly TRBD1 on 5 matching bases. The CDR3 region is CASNPGTSLGGYTF. CDR3 bases: TGTGCCAGTAACCCCGGGACCTCCTTGGGAGGCTACACCTTC. Drawing the rest from reference TRBV19 and TRBJ1-2, the complete variable domain is DGGITQSPKYLFRKEGQNVTLSCEQNLNHDAMYWYRQDPGQGLRLIYYSQIVNDFQKGDIAEGYSVSREKKESFPLTVTSAQKNPTAFYLCASNPGTSLGGYTFGSGTRLTVV.